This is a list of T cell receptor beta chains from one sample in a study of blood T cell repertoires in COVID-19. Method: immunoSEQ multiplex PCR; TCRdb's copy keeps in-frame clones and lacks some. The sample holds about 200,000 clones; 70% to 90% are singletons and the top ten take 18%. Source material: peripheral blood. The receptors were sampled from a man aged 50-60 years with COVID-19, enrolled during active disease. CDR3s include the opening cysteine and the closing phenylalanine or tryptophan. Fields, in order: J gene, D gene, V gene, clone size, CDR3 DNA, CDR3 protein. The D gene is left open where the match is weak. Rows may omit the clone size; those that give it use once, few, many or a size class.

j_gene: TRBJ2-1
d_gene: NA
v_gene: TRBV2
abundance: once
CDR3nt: TGTGCCAGCAATGCTGAACCCAGCTCCTACAATGAGCAGTTCTTC
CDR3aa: CASNAEPSSYNEQFF

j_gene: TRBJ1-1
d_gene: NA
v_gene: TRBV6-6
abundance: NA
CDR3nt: TGTGCCAGCAGTCCCCCTCAGGGTTGGGACACTGAAGCTTTCTTT
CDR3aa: CASSPPQGWDTEAFF

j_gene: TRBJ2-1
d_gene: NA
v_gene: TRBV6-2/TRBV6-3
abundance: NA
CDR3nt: TGTGCCAGCAGTCCCCCTTGGGGGGGCGAACACAATGAGCAGTTCTTC
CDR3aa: CASSPPWGGEHNEQFF

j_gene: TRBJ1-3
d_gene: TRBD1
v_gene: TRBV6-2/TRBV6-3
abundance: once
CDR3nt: TGTGCCAGCAGTTACCGGACAGGGAATGGAAACACCATATATTTT
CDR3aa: CASSYRTGNGNTIYF

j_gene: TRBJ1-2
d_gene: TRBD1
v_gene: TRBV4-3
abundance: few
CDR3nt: TGCGCCAGCAGCCAAGCCGGGACAGGGGGTGTCGGCTACACCTTC
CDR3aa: CASSQAGTGGVGYTF

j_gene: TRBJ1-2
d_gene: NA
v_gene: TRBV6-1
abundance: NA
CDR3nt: TGTGCCAGCAGTGAATTTCCAGGAGGCTACACCTTC
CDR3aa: CASSEFPGGYTF

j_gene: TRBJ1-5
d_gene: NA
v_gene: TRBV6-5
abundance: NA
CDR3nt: TGTGCCACCAGGGCCGCGGGCAATCAGCCCCAGCATTTT
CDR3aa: CATRAAGNQPQHF

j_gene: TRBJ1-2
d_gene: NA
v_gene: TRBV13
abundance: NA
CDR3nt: TGTGCCAGCAGCTTGGCAGGGAAGGGGATGGGCTATGGCTACACCTTC
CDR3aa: CASSLAGKGMGYGYTF

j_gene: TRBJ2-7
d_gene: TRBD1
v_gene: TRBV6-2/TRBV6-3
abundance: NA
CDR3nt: TGTGCCAGCAGTGGTCTGGCCGGGACAGGGCTCGAGCAGTACTTC
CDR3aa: CASSGLAGTGLEQYF

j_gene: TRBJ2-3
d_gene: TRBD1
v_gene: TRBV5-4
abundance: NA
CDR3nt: TGTGCCAGCAGCCCCGGGACAGGGAGCACAGATACGCAGTATTTT
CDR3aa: CASSPGTGSTDTQYF

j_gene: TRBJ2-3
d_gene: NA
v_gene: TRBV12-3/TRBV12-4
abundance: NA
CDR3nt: TGTGCCAGCAGCCCCCCACGGGAACCGCAGTATTTT
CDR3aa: CASSPPREPQYF

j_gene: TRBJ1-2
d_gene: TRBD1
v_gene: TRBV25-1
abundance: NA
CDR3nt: TGTGCCAGCAGAGTACAGGGGGGGATAGCATACACCTTC
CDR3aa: CASRVQGGIAYTF

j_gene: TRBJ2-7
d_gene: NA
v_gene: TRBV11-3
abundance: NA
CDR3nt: TGTGCCAGCAGCCCAACCCCGGGAGAATCTAGCGAGCAGTACTTC
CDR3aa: CASSPTPGESSEQYF

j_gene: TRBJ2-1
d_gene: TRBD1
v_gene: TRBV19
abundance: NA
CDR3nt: TGTGCCAGTAGTATCGGGTGGGACAGGGTAAACAATGAGCAGTTCTTC
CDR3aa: CASSIGWDRVNNEQFF

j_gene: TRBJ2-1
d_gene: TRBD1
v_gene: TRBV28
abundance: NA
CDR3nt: TGTGCCAGCAGTTTACCCGGGACAGGGAGCTATGAGCAGTTCTTC
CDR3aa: CASSLPGTGSYEQFF

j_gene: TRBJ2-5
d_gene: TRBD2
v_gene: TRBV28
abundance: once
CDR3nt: TGTGCCAGCAGCTCTAGCGGGGGCTCCGGGGAGACCCAGTACTTC
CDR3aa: CASSSSGGSGETQYF

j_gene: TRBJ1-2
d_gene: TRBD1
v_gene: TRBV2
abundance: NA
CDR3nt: TGTGCCAGCAGTGAATGGGCAGGGGGTGGCTACACCTTC
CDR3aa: CASSEWAGGGYTF

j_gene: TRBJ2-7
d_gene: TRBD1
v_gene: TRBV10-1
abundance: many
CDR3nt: TGCGCCAGCAGTGAAGACAGGGGCTACGAGCAGTACTTC
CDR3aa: CASSEDRGYEQYF

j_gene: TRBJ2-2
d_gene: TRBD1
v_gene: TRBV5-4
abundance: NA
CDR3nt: TGTGCCAGCAGCTTGGCCAGGGGGCGCGACACCGGGGAGCTGTTTTTT
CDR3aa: CASSLARGRDTGELFF

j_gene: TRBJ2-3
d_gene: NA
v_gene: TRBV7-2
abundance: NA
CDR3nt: TGTGCCAGCAGCTTTAGATCCGCAGATACGCAGTATTTT
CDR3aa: CASSFRSADTQYF

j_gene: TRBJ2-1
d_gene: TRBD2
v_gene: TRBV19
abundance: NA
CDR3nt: TGTGCCAGTAGTATTCGGGGACTAGTGTTGTTCTTC
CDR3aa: CASSIRGLVLFF

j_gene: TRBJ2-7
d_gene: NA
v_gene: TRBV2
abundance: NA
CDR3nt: TGTGCCAGCAGCCTACTCACCGGAGGGCCCTACGAGCAGTACTTC
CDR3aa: CASSLLTGGPYEQYF

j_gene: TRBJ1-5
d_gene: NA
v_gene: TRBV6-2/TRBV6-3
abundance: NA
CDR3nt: TGTGCCAGCAGTTCCCAGGGTGCCGGTTCTGGGCGCAATCAGCCCCAGCATTTT
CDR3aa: CASSSQGAGSGRNQPQHF

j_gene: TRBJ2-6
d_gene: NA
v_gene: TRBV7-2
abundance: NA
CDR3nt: TGTGCCAGCAGCTTATCGGAGGGTTGGGCTGGGGCCAACGTCCTGACTTTC
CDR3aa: CASSLSEGWAGANVLTF

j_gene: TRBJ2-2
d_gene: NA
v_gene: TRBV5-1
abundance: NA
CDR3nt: TGCGCCAGCAGCTTGTTACAGAACACCGGGGAGCTGTTTTTT
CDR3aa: CASSLLQNTGELFF

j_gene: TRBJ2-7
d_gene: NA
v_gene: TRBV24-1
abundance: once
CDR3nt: TGTGCCACCAGTGACACCATGGACCGGACCGGGGGCGAGCAGTACTTC
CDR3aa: CATSDTMDRTGGEQYF

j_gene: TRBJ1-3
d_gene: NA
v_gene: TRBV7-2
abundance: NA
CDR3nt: TGTGCCAGCAGCTTGCACACCGCCAACTCTGGAAACACCATATATTTT
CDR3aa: CASSLHTANSGNTIYF

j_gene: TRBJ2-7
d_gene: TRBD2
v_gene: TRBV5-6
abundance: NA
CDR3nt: TGTGCCAGCAGCTTTGGGCTAGCGGGGGGAACTTACGAGCAGTACTTC
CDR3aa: CASSFGLAGGTYEQYF

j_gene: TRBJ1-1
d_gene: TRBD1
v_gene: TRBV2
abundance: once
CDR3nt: TGTGCCAGCAGTCTTTGGACAGGGCGTTTTGAAGCTTTCTTT
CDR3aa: CASSLWTGRFEAFF

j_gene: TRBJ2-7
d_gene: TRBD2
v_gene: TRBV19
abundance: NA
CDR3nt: TGTGCCAGTAGTACTGTCTATCCTAGCGGCCCCTACGAGCAGTACTTC
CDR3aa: CASSTVYPSGPYEQYF

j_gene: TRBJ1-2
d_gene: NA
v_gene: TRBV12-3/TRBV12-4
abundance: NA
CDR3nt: TGTGCCAGCAGTCAGGGTGTGGTGGGCTACACCTTC
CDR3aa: CASSQGVVGYTF

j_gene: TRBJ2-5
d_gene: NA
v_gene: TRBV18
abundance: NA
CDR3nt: TGTGCCAGCTCACCATTTGGAGGGGGCAGGGAGACCCAGTACTTC
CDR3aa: CASSPFGGGRETQYF

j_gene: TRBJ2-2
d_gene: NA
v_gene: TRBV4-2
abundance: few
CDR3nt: TGTGCCAGCAGCCAAGTTGTCGGGGGGAACACCGGGGAGCTGTTTTTT
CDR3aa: CASSQVVGGNTGELFF

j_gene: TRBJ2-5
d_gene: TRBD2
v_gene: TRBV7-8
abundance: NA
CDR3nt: TGTGCCAGCAGCGGCCCTAGCGGAGAAGAGACCCAGTACTTC
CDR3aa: CASSGPSGEETQYF

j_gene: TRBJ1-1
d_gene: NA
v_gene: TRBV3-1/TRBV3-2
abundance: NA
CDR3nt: TGTGCCAGCAGCCCGGGACATATGAACACTGAAGCTTTCTTT
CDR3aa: CASSPGHMNTEAFF

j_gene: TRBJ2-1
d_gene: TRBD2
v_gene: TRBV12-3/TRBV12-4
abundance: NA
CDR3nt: TGTGCCAGCAACCAACCTGGGAGGGTTGAGCAGTTCTTC
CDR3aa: CASNQPGRVEQFF

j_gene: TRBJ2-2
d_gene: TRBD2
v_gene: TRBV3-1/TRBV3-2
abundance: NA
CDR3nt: TGTGCCAGCAGCCCCTGGACTAGCGGGGGCCTGGAAACCGGGGAGCTGTTTTTT
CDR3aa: CASSPWTSGGLETGELFF

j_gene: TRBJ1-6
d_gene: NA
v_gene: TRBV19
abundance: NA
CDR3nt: TGTGCCCATCTGGGGACATCGGCCGCTTCAAATTCACCCCTCCACTTT
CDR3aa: CAHLGTSAASNSPLHF

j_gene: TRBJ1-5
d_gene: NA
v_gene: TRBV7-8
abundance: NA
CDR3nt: TGTGCCAGCACGACAGGTTCGGTTTTATGGCCCCAGCATTTT
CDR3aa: CASTTGSVLWPQHF

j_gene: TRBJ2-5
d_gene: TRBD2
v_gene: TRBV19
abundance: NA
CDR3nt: TGTGCCAGTAGTATCGGGGGGGCCGAGGAGACCCAGTACTTC
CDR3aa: CASSIGGAEETQYF

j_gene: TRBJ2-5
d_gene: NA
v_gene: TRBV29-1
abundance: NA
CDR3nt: TGCAGCGTCTACGCTGCAGGGTTACAAGAGACCCAGTACTTC
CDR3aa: CSVYAAGLQETQYF

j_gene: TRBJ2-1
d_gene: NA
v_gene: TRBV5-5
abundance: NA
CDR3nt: TGTGCCAGCAGCTTGACAACTAGCAGCTACAATGAGCAGTTCTTC
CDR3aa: CASSLTTSSYNEQFF

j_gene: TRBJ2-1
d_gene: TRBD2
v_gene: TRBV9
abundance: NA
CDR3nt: TGTGCCAGCAGCGTAGGGGGTGGACTAGCGGACAATGAGCAGTTCTTC
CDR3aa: CASSVGGGLADNEQFF

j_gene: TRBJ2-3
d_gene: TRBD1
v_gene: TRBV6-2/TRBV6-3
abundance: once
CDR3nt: TGTGCCAGCAGTTACTCACAGGGGCGGACTAGCACAGATACGCAGTATTTT
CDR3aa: CASSYSQGRTSTDTQYF